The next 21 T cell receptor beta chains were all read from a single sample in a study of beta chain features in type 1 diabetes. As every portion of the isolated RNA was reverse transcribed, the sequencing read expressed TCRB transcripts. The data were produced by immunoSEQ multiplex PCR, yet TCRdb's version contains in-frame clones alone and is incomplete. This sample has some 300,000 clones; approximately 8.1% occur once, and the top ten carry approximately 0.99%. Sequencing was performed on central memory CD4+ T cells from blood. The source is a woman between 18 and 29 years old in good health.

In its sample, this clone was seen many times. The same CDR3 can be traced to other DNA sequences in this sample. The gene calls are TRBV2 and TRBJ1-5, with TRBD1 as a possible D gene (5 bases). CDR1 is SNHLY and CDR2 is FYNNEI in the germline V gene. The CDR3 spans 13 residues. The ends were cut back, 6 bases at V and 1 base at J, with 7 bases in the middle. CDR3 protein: CASRRDSNQPQHF. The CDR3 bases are TGTGCCAGCAGGCGGGACAGCAATCAGCCCCAGCATTTT. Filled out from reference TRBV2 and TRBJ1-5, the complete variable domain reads EPEVTQTPSHQVTQMGQEVILRCVPISNHLYFYWYRQILGQKVEFLVSFYNNEISEKSEIFDDQFSVERPDGSNFTLKIRSTKLEDSAMYFCASRRDSNQPQHFGDGTRLSIL.

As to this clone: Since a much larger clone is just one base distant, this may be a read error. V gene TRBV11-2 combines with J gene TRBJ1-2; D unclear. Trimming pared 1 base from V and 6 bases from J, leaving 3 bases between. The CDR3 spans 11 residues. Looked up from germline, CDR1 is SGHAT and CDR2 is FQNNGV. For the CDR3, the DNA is TGTGCCAGCAGCTTAGGACATGGCTACACCTTC. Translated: CASSLGHGYTF.

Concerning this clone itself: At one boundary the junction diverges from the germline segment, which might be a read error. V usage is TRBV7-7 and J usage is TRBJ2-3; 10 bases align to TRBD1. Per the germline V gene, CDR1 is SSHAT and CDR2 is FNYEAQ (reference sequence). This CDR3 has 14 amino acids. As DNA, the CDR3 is TGTGCTAGCAGCTTAGGGACAGGGGCAGATACGCAGTATTTT. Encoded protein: CASSLGTGADTQYF.

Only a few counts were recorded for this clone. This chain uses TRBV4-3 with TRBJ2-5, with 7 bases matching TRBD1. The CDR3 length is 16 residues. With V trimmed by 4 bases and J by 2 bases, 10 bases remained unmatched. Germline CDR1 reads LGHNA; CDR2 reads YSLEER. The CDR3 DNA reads TGCGCCAGCAGCCCGATAGGGACAGCAGTACAAGAGACCCAGTACTTC. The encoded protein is CASSPIGTAVQETQYF.

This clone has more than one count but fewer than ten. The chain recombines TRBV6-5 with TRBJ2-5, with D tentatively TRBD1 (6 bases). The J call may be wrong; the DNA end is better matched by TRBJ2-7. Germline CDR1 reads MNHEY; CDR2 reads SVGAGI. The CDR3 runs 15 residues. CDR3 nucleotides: TGTGCCAGCAGTTACTCGGCAGGGGTCTCCTACGAGCAGTACTTC. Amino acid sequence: CASSYSAGVSYEQYF.

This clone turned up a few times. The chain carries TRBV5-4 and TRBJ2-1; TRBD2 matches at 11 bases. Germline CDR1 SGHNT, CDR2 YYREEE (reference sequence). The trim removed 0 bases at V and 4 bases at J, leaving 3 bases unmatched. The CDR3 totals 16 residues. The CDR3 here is CASSLDGTSGYNEQFF. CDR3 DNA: TGTGCCAGCAGCTTGGACGGGACTAGCGGATACAATGAGCAGTTCTTC.

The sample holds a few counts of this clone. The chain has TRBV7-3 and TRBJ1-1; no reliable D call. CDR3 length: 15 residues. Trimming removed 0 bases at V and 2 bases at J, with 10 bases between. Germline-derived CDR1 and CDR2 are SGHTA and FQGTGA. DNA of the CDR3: TGTGCCAGCAGCTTAACGCCGTCAGTTAACACTGAAGCTTTCTTT. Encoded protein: CASSLTPSVNTEAFF.

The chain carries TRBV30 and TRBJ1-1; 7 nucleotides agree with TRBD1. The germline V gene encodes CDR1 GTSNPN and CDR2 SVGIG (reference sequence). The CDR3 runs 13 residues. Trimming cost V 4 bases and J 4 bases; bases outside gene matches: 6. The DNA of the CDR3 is TGTGCCTGGATTCCCAGGGGGGGCACTGAAGCTTTCTTT. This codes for CAWIPRGGTEAFF.

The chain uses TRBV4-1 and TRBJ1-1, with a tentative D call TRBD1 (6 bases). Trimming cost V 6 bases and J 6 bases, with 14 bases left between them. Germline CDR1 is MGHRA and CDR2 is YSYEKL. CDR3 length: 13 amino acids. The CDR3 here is CASRSQGSAEAFF. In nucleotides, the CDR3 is TGCGCCAGCAGGTCACAGGGTAGTGCTGAAGCTTTCTTT.

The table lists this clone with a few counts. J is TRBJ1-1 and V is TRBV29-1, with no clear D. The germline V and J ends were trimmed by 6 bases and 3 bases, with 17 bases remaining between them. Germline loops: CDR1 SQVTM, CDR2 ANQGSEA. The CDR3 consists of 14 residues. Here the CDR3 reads CSVFGRAGDTEAFF. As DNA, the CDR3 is TGCAGCGTCTTTGGGCGGGCGGGAGACACTGAAGCTTTCTTT.

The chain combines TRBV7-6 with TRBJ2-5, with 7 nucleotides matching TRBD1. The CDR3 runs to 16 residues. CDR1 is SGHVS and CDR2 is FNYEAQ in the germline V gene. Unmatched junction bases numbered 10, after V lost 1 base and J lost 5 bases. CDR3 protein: CASSLGGRRGLETQYF. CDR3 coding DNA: TGTGCCAGCAGCTTAGGTGGCCGCAGGGGGTTGGAGACCCAGTACTTC.

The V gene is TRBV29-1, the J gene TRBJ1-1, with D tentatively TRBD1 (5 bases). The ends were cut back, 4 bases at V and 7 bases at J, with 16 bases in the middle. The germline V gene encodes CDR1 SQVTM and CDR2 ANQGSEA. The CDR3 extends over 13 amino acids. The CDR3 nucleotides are TGCAGCGTTGGTGGGGGAATAGGTCTTGAAGCTTTCTTT. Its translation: CSVGGGIGLEAFF.

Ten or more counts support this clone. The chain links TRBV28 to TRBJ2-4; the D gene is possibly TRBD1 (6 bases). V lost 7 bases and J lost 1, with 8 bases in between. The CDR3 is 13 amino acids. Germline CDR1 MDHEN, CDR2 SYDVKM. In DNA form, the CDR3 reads TGTGCCAGCAAAGGACAGGCCAAAAACATTCAGTACTTC. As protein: CASKGQAKNIQYF.

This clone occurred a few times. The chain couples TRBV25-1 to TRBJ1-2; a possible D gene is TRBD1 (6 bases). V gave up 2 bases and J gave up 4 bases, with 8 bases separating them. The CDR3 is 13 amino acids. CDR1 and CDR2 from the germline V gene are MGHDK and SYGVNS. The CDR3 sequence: CASSEGQTYGYTF. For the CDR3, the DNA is TGTGCCAGCAGTGAAGGACAGACCTATGGCTACACCTTC.

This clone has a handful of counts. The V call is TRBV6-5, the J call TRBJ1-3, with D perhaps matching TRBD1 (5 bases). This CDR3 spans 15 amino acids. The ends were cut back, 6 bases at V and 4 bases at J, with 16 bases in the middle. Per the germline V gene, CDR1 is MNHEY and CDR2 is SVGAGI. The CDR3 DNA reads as TGTGCCAGCAGCCAAGGGACCGACGGGGGAAACACCATATATTTT. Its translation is CASSQGTDGGNTIYF.

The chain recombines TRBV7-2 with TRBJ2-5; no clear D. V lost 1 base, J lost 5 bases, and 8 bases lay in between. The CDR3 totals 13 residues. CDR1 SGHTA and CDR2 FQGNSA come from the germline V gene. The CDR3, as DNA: TGTGCCAGCAGCTTAGGTCAGGCGGAGACCCAGTACTTC. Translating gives CASSLGQAETQYF.

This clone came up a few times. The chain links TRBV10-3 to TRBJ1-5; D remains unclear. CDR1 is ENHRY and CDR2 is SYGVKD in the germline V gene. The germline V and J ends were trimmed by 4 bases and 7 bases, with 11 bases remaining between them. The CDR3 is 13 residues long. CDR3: CAISATTLQPQHF. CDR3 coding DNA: TGTGCCATCAGTGCAACAACCTTACAGCCCCAGCATTTT.

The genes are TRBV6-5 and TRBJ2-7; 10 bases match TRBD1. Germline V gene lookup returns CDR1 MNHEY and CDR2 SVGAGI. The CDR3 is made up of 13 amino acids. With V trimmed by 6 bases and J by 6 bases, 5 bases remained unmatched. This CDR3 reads CASSLGQGGEQYV. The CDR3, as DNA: TGTGCCAGCAGCCTAGGACAGGGGGGCGAGCAGTACGTC.

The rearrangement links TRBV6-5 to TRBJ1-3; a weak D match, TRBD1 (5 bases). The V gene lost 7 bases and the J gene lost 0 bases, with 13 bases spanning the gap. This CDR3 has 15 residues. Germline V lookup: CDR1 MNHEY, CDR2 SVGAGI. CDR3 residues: CASTTRDGSGNTIYF. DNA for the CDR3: TGTGCCAGCACCACTCGGGACGGCTCTGGAAACACCATATATTTT.

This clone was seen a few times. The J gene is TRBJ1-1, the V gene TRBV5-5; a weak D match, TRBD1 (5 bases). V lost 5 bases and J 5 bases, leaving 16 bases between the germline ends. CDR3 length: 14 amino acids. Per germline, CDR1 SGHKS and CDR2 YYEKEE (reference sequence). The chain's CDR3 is CASSTGSWGTEAFF. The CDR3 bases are TGTGCCAGCAGTACAGGATCGTGGGGTACTGAAGCTTTCTTT.

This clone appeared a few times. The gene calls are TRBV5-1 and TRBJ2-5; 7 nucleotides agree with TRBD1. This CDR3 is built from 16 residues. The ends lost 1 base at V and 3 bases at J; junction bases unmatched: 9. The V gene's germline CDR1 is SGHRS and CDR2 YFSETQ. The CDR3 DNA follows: TGCGCCAGCAGCTTGAGTCCGACAGGGCCAGAAGAGACCCAGTACTTC. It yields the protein CASSLSPTGPEETQYF.